This is a list of T cell receptor beta chains from one sample in a study of human T cells and chemical hapten exposure. Via MiXCR, TCRdb re-called the RACE reads, giving one row per CDR3 protein. Of about 82,000 distinct CDR3 sequences listed, about 6.6% are singletons. This specimen consisted of whole blood, obtained in connection with sensitization to the hapten diphenylcyclopropenone (DPC). The receptors shown here come from a woman in her twenties or thirties with alopecia areata. Some clones in this sample may be carry-over from other donors' samples. Each CDR3 is given with its conserved first and last residue. Fields, in order: D gene, clone size, J gene, V gene, CDR3 protein, CDR3 DNA. A D gene is named only where the DNA matches it firmly. Clone sizes are shown as how often the clone was seen (once, few, many) or a class if it is expanded.

d_call: -
clone_size: many
j_call: TRBJ2-7
v_call: TRBV5-6
cdr3_aa: CASRHRSRRPYEQYF
cdr3_nt: TGTGCCAGTCGCCACAGGAGCCGGAGACCTTACGAGCAGTACTTC

d_call: -
clone_size: many
j_call: TRBJ2-3
v_call: TRBV7-9
cdr3_aa: CASSYRTSTDTQYF
cdr3_nt: TGTGCCAGCAGCTACCGGACTAGCACAGATACGCAGTATTTT

d_call: -
clone_size: many
j_call: TRBJ1-1
v_call: TRBV7-9
cdr3_aa: CASSGRAEAFF
cdr3_nt: TGTGCCAGCAGCGGCAGGGCTGAAGCTTTCTTT

d_call: -
clone_size: many
j_call: TRBJ2-6
v_call: TRBV20-1
cdr3_aa: CSASETGTGANVLTF
cdr3_nt: TGCAGTGCTAGCGAAACAGGGACCGGGGCCAACGTCCTGACTTTC

d_call: -
clone_size: many
j_call: TRBJ1-1
v_call: TRBV7-2
cdr3_aa: CASSLAVGTEAFF
cdr3_nt: TGTGCCAGCAGCTTAGCTGTTGGCACTGAAGCTTTCTTT

d_call: TRBD1
clone_size: many
j_call: TRBJ2-2
v_call: TRBV27
cdr3_aa: CASSLIGTGKDTGELFF
cdr3_nt: TGTGCCAGCAGTTTGATCGGGACAGGAAAGGACACCGGGGAGCTGTTTTTT

d_call: TRBD2
clone_size: few
j_call: TRBJ2-7
v_call: TRBV11-2
cdr3_aa: CASSFTSGGIYEQYF
cdr3_nt: TGTGCCAGCAGCTTTACTAGCGGGGGGATCTACGAGCAGTACTTC

d_call: -
clone_size: few
j_call: TRBJ1-1
v_call: TRBV5-1
cdr3_aa: CASSTLTMGTEAFF
cdr3_nt: TGCGCCAGCAGCACTTTAACAATGGGGACCGAAGCTTTCTTT

d_call: TRBD1
clone_size: many
j_call: TRBJ2-1
v_call: TRBV7-6
cdr3_aa: CASRSGTVNNEQFF
cdr3_nt: TGTGCCAGCAGGTCCGGGACAGTTAACAATGAGCAGTTCTTC

d_call: TRBD1
clone_size: many
j_call: TRBJ2-7
v_call: TRBV5-4
cdr3_aa: CASSYWDRDSYEQYF
cdr3_nt: TGTGCCAGCAGCTACTGGGACAGGGACTCCTACGAGCAGTACTTC

d_call: TRBD1
clone_size: few
j_call: TRBJ1-1
v_call: TRBV2
cdr3_aa: CASSEDRGTGMNTEAFF
cdr3_nt: TGTGCCAGCAGTGAAGACAGGGGGACAGGGATGAACACTGAAGCTTTCTTT